Listed below are T cell receptor beta chains from one sample, sequenced in a study of blood T cell repertoires in COVID-19. The assay was immunoSEQ multiplex PCR, and TCRdb's table has in-frame clones only and misses some. The table has 110,000 to 150,000 clones, around nine tenths seen once. The sequenced sample was peripheral blood. The receptors were gathered from an older woman with acute or convalescent COVID-19. CDR3s include the opening cysteine and the closing phenylalanine or tryptophan. D genes are given only for firm matches. The size entry is marked missing in some rows and otherwise reads once, few, many or a size class.

v_call	clone_size	j_call	d_call	cdr3_nt	cdr3_aa
TRBV14	.	TRBJ2-1	TRBD1	TGTGCCAGCAGCCTCCAGGGGGCTTCCTACAATGAGCAGTTCTTC	CASSLQGASYNEQFF
TRBV7-2	.	TRBJ1-4	.	TGTGCCAGCAGCTTAGCGCGCGGGCCTGGGGAAAAACTGTTTTTT	CASSLARGPGEKLFF
TRBV7-9	.	TRBJ1-1	.	TGTGCCAGCAGCTTAGAACAGGGAATTGAAGCTTTCTTT	CASSLEQGIEAFF
TRBV5-5	.	TRBJ2-5	.	TGTGCCAGCAGCCCAAGAGCAGAGCGGGCCTCAGAGACCCAGTACTTC	CASSPRAERASETQYF
TRBV3-1/TRBV3-2	once	TRBJ1-6	TRBD1	TGTGCCAGCAGCCTCTCGACAGGGATCGGTTCACCCCTCCACTTT	CASSLSTGIGSPLHF
TRBV9	few	TRBJ2-1	.	TGTGCCAGCAGCGTGACGGACTTTCGAGGTGAGCAGTTCTTC	CASSVTDFRGEQFF
TRBV6-2/TRBV6-3	.	TRBJ2-1	TRBD2	TGTGCCAGCAGTTCGCTAGCGGGGGGAGTTCAGGTTGAGCAGTTCTTC	CASSSLAGGVQVEQFF
TRBV3-1/TRBV3-2	once	TRBJ2-1	TRBD1	TGTGCCAGCAGCCAAGAAAGGGACAGGGGATTTTACAATGAGCAGTTCTTC	CASSQERDRGFYNEQFF
TRBV7-3	once	TRBJ2-6	.	TGTGCCAGCAGCCCCAGCCCCCCAGGGACTGGGGCCAACGTCCTGACTTTC	CASSPSPPGTGANVLTF
TRBV12-3/TRBV12-4	.	TRBJ1-1	.	TGTGCCAGCAGTCTACATACTGGGGGGGAAGCTTTCTTT	CASSLHTGGEAFF